This TCR beta chain was retrieved from a study of breast tumors, draining lymph nodes, adjacent tissues. The V gene's germline CDR1 is SGDLS and CDR2 YYNGEE. This CDR3 comprises 13 residues. Between the trimmed V and J ends, which lost 2 bases and 2 bases, there was a span of 6 bases. Breast cancer patients provided tissue from their axillary draining lymph nodes. General study findings and limits: Data only fit, rather than demonstrated, lymph node origin of most tumor T cells. Luminal-like breast cancer showed significantly higher tumor–nontumor repertoire similarity than basal-like.

Ten or more counts support this clonotype. Its cognate antigen is unknown. TCRdb called the multiplex PCR reads again in MiXCR, with one record for every CDR3 protein. The table records around 100,000 distinct CDR3 sequences, over 20% of them present only once. The sequence came from a female donor with breast cancer. Some clones in this sample may be carry-over from other donors' samples. This chain links TRBV9 with TRBJ2-3; D gene ambiguous. Input material: axillary lymph node tissue. CDR3 in amino acids: CASSVTLTDTQYF. The DNA of the CDR3 is TGTGCCAGCAGCGTGACCCTCACAGATACGCAGTATTTT. Full variable domain (missing parts from reference TRBV9 and TRBJ2-3): DSGVTQTPKHLITATGQRVTLRCSPRSGDLSVYWYQQSLDQGLQFLIQYYNGEERAKGNILERFSAQQFPDLHSELNLSSLELGDSALYFCASSVTLTDTQYFGPGTRLTVL.